These 25 T cell receptor beta chains came from one sample sequenced in a study of cytomegalovirus exposure and HLA in healthy donors. The assay was immunoSEQ multiplex PCR, and TCRdb's table has in-frame clones only and misses some. The top ten clones hold 1.2% of a sample with about 330,000 clones, roughly 87% of them seen once. The sequencing input was PBMCs. Every receptor here comes from a woman aged 25-40 years in good health and CMV-seropositive.

This clone has just one count. The chain employs TRBV2 and TRBJ2-7; D remains ambiguous. The CDR3 extends over 10 amino acids. CDR1 SNHLY and CDR2 FYNNEI come from the germline V gene. V lost 8 bases and J 5 bases, leaving 7 bases between the germline ends. The DNA of the CDR3 is TGTGCCAGCGGAAAGGACGAGCAGTACTTC. Protein product: CASGKDEQYF. Full variable domain (missing parts from reference TRBV2 and TRBJ2-7): EPEVTQTPSHQVTQMGQEVILRCVPISNHLYFYWYRQILGQKVEFLVSFYNNEISEKSEIFDDQFSVERPDGSNFTLKIRSTKLEDSAMYFCASGKDEQYFGPGTRLTVT.

Only a few counts were recorded for this clone. V usage is TRBV7-2 and J usage is TRBJ2-2, with 7 bases that match TRBD2. The CDR3 sequence is 16 residues long. Germline V gene data show CDR1 as SGHTA and CDR2 as FQGNSA. Trimming cost V 2 bases and J 0 bases; bases outside gene matches: 3. This CDR3 reads CASSLFAGANTGELFF. CDR3 nucleotides: TGTGCCAGCAGCTTATTTGCGGGGGCGAACACCGGGGAGCTGTTTTTT.

The chain has TRBV30 and TRBJ1-3, with 8 positions matching TRBD1. This CDR3 is built from 15 residues. V shed 3 bases, J shed 0 bases, and the junction held 4 bases outside the gene matches. Per the germline V gene, CDR1 is GTSNPN and CDR2 is SVGIG (reference sequence). In DNA, the CDR3 is TGTGCCTGGAGGGACAGGGCAACCTCTGGAAACACCATATATTTT. Translation: CAWRDRATSGNTIYF.

This clone was seen only once. The J gene is TRBJ2-7, the V gene TRBV5-6; the D gene is possibly TRBD2 (6 bases). From germline, CDR1 is SGHDT and CDR2 YYEEEE. V was cut by 1 base and J by 1 base, with 15 bases left in between. The CDR3 contains 16 residues. CDR3 protein: CASSLFAGKGSYEQYF. The CDR3, as DNA: TGTGCCAGCAGCTTGTTTGCGGGGAAAGGATCCTACGAGCAGTACTTC.

A note on this clone: Other DNA sequences in this specimen translate into the identical CDR3. The chain's CDR3 is CASSFSNEQFF. The CDR3 bases are TGTGCCAGCAGCTTCAGCAATGAGCAGTTCTTC. The chain carries TRBV7-9 and TRBJ2-1; D uncertain. The CDR3 totals 11 residues. CDR1 and CDR2 (germline): SEHNR, FQNEAQ (reference sequence). V lost 3 bases and J lost 6, with 3 bases in between.

The rearrangement joins TRBV18 to TRBJ2-7; D gene ambiguous. Germline assignment: CDR1 KGHSH and CDR2 LQKENI. The V end lost 1 base, the J end lost 4 bases, and 8 bases lay between the germline ends. CDR3 size: 13 residues. The CDR3, as DNA: TGTGCCAGCTCACCACTTAAGGGATACGAGCAGTACTTC. This codes for CASSPLKGYEQYF.

This rearrangement joins TRBV4-3 to TRBJ2-3; 9 bases map to TRBD2. This CDR3 comprises 16 residues. The V gene's germline CDR1 is LGHNA and CDR2 YSLEER. The V and J ends lost 4 bases and 5 bases, in that order; junction bases with no gene match: 10. CDR3 sequence reads: CASSPTIAGEGDTQYF. CDR3 sequence (DNA): TGCGCCAGCAGCCCCACGATAGCGGGAGAAGGAGATACGCAGTATTTT.

V is TRBV13 and J is TRBJ2-1; perhaps TRBD2 as D (5 bases). CDR3 size: 14 residues. Germline CDR1 and CDR2: PRHDT and FYEKMQ (reference sequence). The V end was cut by 7 bases, the J end by 0 bases, with 10 bases between. DNA for the CDR3: TGTGCCAGCACAGCGGCGCTCTCCTACAATGAGCAGTTCTTC. It encodes CASTAALSYNEQFF.

V is TRBV6-5 and J is TRBJ1-1, with TRBD1 as a possible D gene (6 bases). In germline, CDR1 is MNHEY, CDR2 SVGAGI. V was trimmed by 9 bases and J by 0 bases, leaving 14 bases between them. The CDR3 consists of 14 residues. The CDR3, as DNA: TGTGCCAGAGGGGGGAGGGGCCTGAACACTGAAGCTTTCTTT. This codes for CARGGRGLNTEAFF.

The chain carries TRBV6-5 and TRBJ1-2, with TRBD1 as a possible D gene (5 bases). The V end lost 2 bases, the J end lost 4 bases, and 8 bases lay between the germline ends. The CDR3 is 13 amino acids. Germline V gene data show CDR1 as MNHEY and CDR2 as SVGAGI. The CDR3 spells CASSYGDAYGYTF. As DNA, the CDR3 is TGTGCCAGCAGTTACGGGGACGCCTATGGCTACACCTTC.

The gene calls are TRBV30 and TRBJ1-3; possible D gene TRBD1, 5 bases. The CDR3 is 14 amino acids. With 2 bases removed from V and 0 bases from J, the gap between germline ends came to 8 bases. Germline CDR1 GTSNPN, CDR2 SVGIG (reference sequence). The CDR3 here is CAWSQTASGNTIYF. In DNA form, the CDR3 reads TGTGCCTGGAGTCAGACAGCCTCTGGAAACACCATATATTTT. Filled out from reference TRBV30 and TRBJ1-3, the complete variable domain reads SQTIHQWPATLVQPVGSPLSLECTVEGTSNPNLYWYRQAAGRGLQLLFYSVGIGQISSEVPQNLSASRPQDRQFILSSKKLLLSDSGFYLCAWSQTASGNTIYFGEGSWLTVV.

The V gene is TRBV7-8, the J gene TRBJ1-1; possibly TRBD1 for D (5 bases). The CDR3 covers 14 residues. The germline V gene encodes CDR1 SGHVS and CDR2 FQNEAQ. The V and J ends lost 2 bases and 7 bases respectively, with 14 bases between them. This CDR3 is CASSLPRDDSEAFF. In DNA form, the CDR3 reads TGTGCCAGCAGCTTACCCCGGGACGACAGTGAAGCTTTCTTT.

The J gene is TRBJ2-7, the V gene TRBV7-7; D is perhaps TRBD1 (6 bases). Germline values: CDR1 SSHAT, CDR2 FNYEAQ (reference sequence). This CDR3 region has 14 residues. Trimming cost V 5 bases and J 7 bases, with 18 bases left between them. The CDR3 region is CASSPGTLQREQYF. In DNA form, the CDR3 reads TGTGCCAGCAGCCCCGGGACACTTCAGAGGGAGCAGTACTTC.

This clone was counted only a few times. V gene TRBV2 combines with J gene TRBJ1-2; D is undetermined. The CDR3 is 10 residues long. CDR1 and CDR2 (germline): SNHLY, FYNNEI. V was pared by 6 bases and J by 6 bases, with 5 bases between. CDR3 DNA: TGTGCCAGCAGGGTCGATGGCTACACCTTC. Its translation is CASRVDGYTF.

The rearrangement uses TRBV7-6 and TRBJ1-4; D gene unclear. The germline gives CDR1 SGHVS, CDR2 FNYEAQ. Trimming pared 0 bases from V and 7 bases from J, leaving 12 bases between. CDR3 size: 15 residues. The CDR3 is CASSLASPWGEKLFF. CDR3 DNA sequence: TGTGCCAGCAGCTTAGCTTCCCCATGGGGTGAAAAACTGTTTTTT.

CDR3 coding DNA: TGTGCCAGCACCGCGGGGGGGCTGGACACCGGGGAGCTGTTTTTT. As protein: CASTAGGLDTGELFF. The V gene is TRBV9, the J gene TRBJ2-2, with 9 nucleotides matching TRBD2. From germline, CDR1 is SGDLS and CDR2 YYNGEE. Trimming cost V 6 bases and J 3 bases; bases outside gene matches: 6. The CDR3 loop spans 15 amino acids.

The V gene is TRBV27, the J gene TRBJ1-1, with 12 bases aligning to TRBD1. Germline V CDR1 and CDR2: MNHEY, SMNVEV (reference sequence). CDR3 length: 15 amino acids. The trim removed 6 bases at V and 0 bases at J, leaving 2 bases unmatched. The CDR3 spells CASSRDRGLNTEAFF. The CDR3 DNA is TGTGCCAGCAGCCGGGACAGGGGGCTGAACACTGAAGCTTTCTTT.

The V gene is TRBV19, the J gene TRBJ2-1; perhaps TRBD2 as D (5 bases). V was pared by 3 bases and J by 6 bases, with 9 bases between. Germline assignment: CDR1 LNHDA and CDR2 SQIVND (reference sequence). The CDR3 totals 13 residues. CDR3 sequence (DNA): TGTGCCAGTAGTATCGGGAAGGGCAATGAGCAGTTCTTC. Protein sequence: CASSIGKGNEQFF.

The V gene is TRBV23-1, the J gene TRBJ2-5, with 12 bases matching TRBD2. TRBV23-1 is designated an ORF whose function remains uncertain. This CDR3 comprises 17 residues. Trimming at V came to 0 bases and at J to 4 bases, leaving 6 bases not matched to a gene. CDR3: CASSQSTSGRSGETQYF. The CDR3 nucleotides are TGCGCCAGCAGTCAATCGACTAGCGGGAGATCGGGAGAGACCCAGTACTTC.

The V gene is TRBV6-5, the J gene TRBJ1-5, with 9 bases identical to TRBD1. This CDR3 is 16 amino acids long. V lost 4 bases, J lost 5 bases, and 9 bases stayed unmatched. Germline assignment: CDR1 MNHEY and CDR2 SVGAGI. The DNA for the CDR3 is TGTGCCAGCAGTTCAGCAGGACAGGGGAGGCATCAGCCCCAGCATTTT. Translation gives CASSSAGQGRHQPQHF.

This sequence joins TRBV5-5 and TRBJ1-2; 7 bases fit TRBD1. Trimming at V came to 2 bases and at J to 0 bases, leaving 10 bases not matched to a gene. This CDR3 spans 17 amino acids. Germline V gives CDR1 SGHKS, CDR2 YYEKEE (reference sequence). The CDR3 DNA follows: TGTGCCAGCAGCTTCTCGACAGGGACTCGTGCTAACTATGGCTACACCTTC. This translates into CASSFSTGTRANYGYTF.

The V call is TRBV5-6, the J call TRBJ2-3, with D perhaps matching TRBD2 (6 bases). This CDR3 has 16 amino acids. CDR1 is SGHDT, CDR2 YYEEEE, per germline. V lost 2 bases and J lost 1, with 14 bases in between. CDR3 sequence (DNA): TGTGCCAGCAGCTTCCCGAGGAGGGCCGGCACAGATACGCAGTATTTT. This encodes CASSFPRRAGTDTQYF.

The J gene is TRBJ1-1, the V gene TRBV28; D is possibly TRBD1 (5 bases). CDR1 and CDR2 (germline): MDHEN, SYDVKM. Trimming took off 3 bases at V and 1 base at J, with 9 bases between the two ends. The CDR3 has 14 amino acids. The CDR3: CASSLGRGNTEAFF. The CDR3 DNA reads as TGTGCCAGCAGTTTGGGGCGTGGGAACACTGAAGCTTTCTTT.

The chain uses TRBV6-4 and TRBJ2-7; the D gene is possibly TRBD2 (7 bases). Germline V lookup: CDR1 MRHNA, CDR2 SNTAGT. V was shortened by 9 bases and J by 0 bases, with 21 bases between the two germline ends. The CDR3 covers 16 residues. The CDR3: CARLENGGGRSYEQYF. The CDR3 bases are TGTGCCAGATTAGAAAATGGGGGGGGCCGCTCCTACGAGCAGTACTTC.

The rearrangement links TRBV9 to TRBJ1-2; tentative D call: TRBD1 (5 bases). CDR3 length: 15 residues. V shed 4 bases and J shed 7 bases, with 20 bases lying between them. CDR1 is SGDLS and CDR2 is YYNGEE in the germline V gene. CDR3 DNA: TGTGCCAGCAGCCATATTGGGGGGTTGGCTACTGGCTACACCTTC. Protein product: CASSHIGGLATGYTF.